A selection of T cell receptor beta chains follows, all from one sample in a study of cytomegalovirus exposure and HLA in healthy donors. Only in-frame clones appear in the TCRdb table, and some are missing; sequencing was by immunoSEQ multiplex PCR. The sample has about 150,000 clones; 75% to 85% are singletons. What was sequenced was PBMCs. The source is a woman in her 50s in good health and CMV-seropositive. CDR3s include the opening cysteine and the closing phenylalanine or tryptophan. The D gene is left open where the match is weak. Clone size is stated in some rows and not others, as once, few, many or a class when expanded.

v_gene	abundance	d_gene	j_gene	CDR3aa	CDR3nt
TRBV29-1	.	.	TRBJ1-1	CSAPGLGGAFF	TGCAGCGCCCCCGGTTTGGGGGGAGCTTTCTTT
TRBV10-3	.	TRBD1	TRBJ2-3	CAISEVPGQGTLTDTQYF	TGTGCCATCAGTGAGGTCCCGGGACAGGGTACATTGACAGATACGCAGTATTTT
TRBV18	.	.	TRBJ1-5	CASSPTGGTVYDQPQHF	TGTGCCAGCTCACCCACCGGAGGGACGGTATACGATCAGCCCCAGCATTTT
TRBV18	.	.	TRBJ2-5	CASSPQLIEETQYF	TGTGCCAGCTCACCACAGCTGATTGAAGAGACCCAGTACTTC
TRBV19	.	TRBD1	TRBJ1-3	CASSIQGVSGPGNTIYF	TGTGCCAGTAGTATCCAGGGGGTCTCGGGCCCTGGAAACACCATATATTTT
TRBV6-5	.	.	TRBJ1-5	CASMSTGWSQPQHF	TGTGCCAGCATGTCCACAGGATGGTCCCAGCCCCAGCATTTT
TRBV15	.	.	TRBJ2-5	CATSISGGIEYF	TGTGCCACCAGCATCTCTGGGGGGATCGAGTACTTC
TRBV28	.	TRBD2	TRBJ2-3	CASSSQFSGTSGRNTQYF	TGTGCCAGCAGTTCGCAATTCTCCGGGACTAGCGGGAGGAATACGCAGTATTTT
TRBV4-3	.	.	TRBJ1-1	CASSQDLLLGEAFF	TGCGCCAGCAGCCAAGATCTGTTACTAGGTGAAGCTTTCTTT
TRBV9	once	TRBD1	TRBJ1-2	CASSTKRTVDTGGDGYTF	TGTGCCAGCAGCACCAAGAGAACCGTGGACACAGGGGGGGATGGCTACACCTTC
TRBV5-1	.	.	TRBJ2-1	CASSLGLGDEQFF	TGCGCCAGCAGCTTGGGACTAGGCGATGAGCAGTTCTTC
TRBV29-1	.	.	TRBJ2-2	CSVLISPTGELFF	TGCAGCGTCCTGATCAGTCCCACCGGGGAGCTGTTTTTT
TRBV7-8	.	.	TRBJ2-7	CASSPTTSPSYEQYF	TGTGCCAGCAGCCCGACTACTAGCCCCTCCTACGAGCAGTACTTC
TRBV7-9	.	.	TRBJ1-5	CASSSVNSNQPQHF	TGTGCCAGCAGCTCGGTAAATAGCAATCAGCCCCAGCATTTT
TRBV5-4	.	TRBD1	TRBJ2-7	CASSFAGTGDYEQYF	TGTGCCAGCAGCTTTGCCGGGACAGGGGACTACGAGCAGTACTTC
TRBV28	.	TRBD2	TRBJ2-3	CASRGTSGRVSFADTQYF	TGTGCCAGCAGGGGGACTAGCGGGAGAGTCTCCTTCGCAGATACGCAGTATTTT
TRBV2	once	.	TRBJ1-1	CASGARWTEAFF	TGTGCCAGCGGGGCAAGGTGGACTGAAGCTTTCTTT
TRBV27	.	TRBD1	TRBJ1-1	CASSFRGRRDTEAFF	TGTGCCAGCAGTTTTAGGGGGCGAAGGGACACTGAAGCTTTCTTT
TRBV5-5	.	.	TRBJ2-5	CASSTAPQETQYF	TGTGCCAGCAGCACTGCGCCACAAGAGACCCAGTACTTC
TRBV6-1	.	.	TRBJ2-1	CASSPDRNNEQFF	TGTGCCAGCAGTCCCGACAGGAACAATGAGCAGTTCTTC
TRBV7-2	.	TRBD2	TRBJ2-5	CASSHGLAGLGTSRETQYF	TGTGCCAGCAGCCACGGACTAGCGGGCCTGGGCACTTCACGAGAGACCCAGTACTTC
TRBV28	.	.	TRBJ1-5	CASSFAGDQPQHF	TGTGCCAGCAGTTTTGCGGGGGATCAGCCCCAGCATTTT
TRBV5-5	.	TRBD1	TRBJ1-5	CASSLDVGQGNQPQHF	TGTGCCAGCAGCTTGGACGTGGGACAGGGCAATCAGCCCCAGCATTTT
TRBV5-4	.	.	TRBJ2-7	CASSSRLTGSPSEQYF	TGTGCCAGCAGCTCCAGATTGACAGGATCCCCCTCCGAGCAGTACTTC
TRBV7-2	.	.	TRBJ1-2	CASSLGLYGYTF	TGTGCCAGCAGCCTAGGACTATATGGCTACACCTTC
TRBV7-9	.	TRBD1	TRBJ2-1	CASSFRTGGDEQFF	TGTGCCAGCAGCTTCAGGACAGGGGGAGATGAGCAGTTCTTC
TRBV29-1	.	TRBD2	TRBJ2-3	CSSGIGRTDTQYF	TGCAGCAGCGGGATAGGCCGCACAGATACGCAGTATTTT
TRBV9	.	TRBD2	TRBJ2-1	CASSPRDYAYNEQFF	TGTGCCAGCAGCCCCCGGGACTATGCATACAATGAGCAGTTCTTC
TRBV9	few	.	TRBJ1-1	CASSVLSSPARNTEAFF	TGTGCCAGCAGCGTATTGTCCAGTCCCGCCCGAAACACTGAAGCTTTCTTT
TRBV7-8	.	.	TRBJ1-2	CASSLRAGDALNYGYTF	TGTGCCAGCAGCTTACGGGCAGGGGACGCCCTTAACTATGGCTACACCTTC
TRBV5-4	.	.	TRBJ1-5	CASSAGPNSNQPQHF	TGTGCCAGCAGCGCGGGACCCAATAGCAATCAGCCCCAGCATTTT
TRBV5-4	.	.	TRBJ2-3	CASHGVSTDTQYF	TGTGCCTCCCACGGGGTCAGCACAGATACGCAGTATTTT
TRBV18	.	.	TRBJ1-3	CASSTTGDSGNTIYF	TGTGCCAGCTCAACGACAGGAGATTCTGGAAACACCATATATTTT
TRBV6-4	.	TRBD1	TRBJ2-1	CASSPGQEYNEQFF	TGTGCCAGCAGCCCGGGACAGGAGTACAATGAGCAGTTCTTC
TRBV5-1	.	TRBD2	TRBJ2-3	CASSLTTGLARDTQYF	TGCGCCAGCAGCTTGACAACGGGACTAGCAAGAGATACGCAGTATTTT
TRBV6-5	.	.	TRBJ2-7	CASSYNNIPYEQYF	TGTGCCAGCAGTTACAATAATATCCCCTACGAGCAGTACTTC
TRBV6-1	.	.	TRBJ2-5	CASRDSWQETQYF	TGTGCCAGCAGGGACAGTTGGCAAGAGACCCAGTACTTC
TRBV7-3	.	.	TRBJ2-1	CASSLKSRPSSYNEQFF	TGTGCCAGCAGCTTAAAGTCGAGGCCGAGCTCCTACAATGAGCAGTTCTTC
TRBV7-3	.	TRBD2	TRBJ2-2	CASSLLAGTGELFF	TGTGCCAGCAGCTTACTAGCGGGGACCGGGGAGCTGTTTTTT
TRBV4-1	.	.	TRBJ2-5	CASSPPGLEETQYF	TGCGCCAGCAGCCCACCGGGACTTGAAGAGACCCAGTACTTC
TRBV19	.	.	TRBJ1-5	CASSIDPYQPQHF	TGTGCCAGTAGTATAGACCCATATCAGCCCCAGCATTTT
TRBV5-6	.	.	TRBJ1-2	CASSLRENYGYTF	TGTGCCAGCAGCTTGCGGGAGAACTATGGCTACACCTTC
TRBV4-3	.	TRBD1	TRBJ1-6	CASSAVQGMAYNSPLHF	TGCGCCAGCAGCGCGGTACAGGGGATGGCGTATAATTCACCCCTCCACTTT
TRBV28	.	.	TRBJ1-1	CASSLGAGNTEAFF	TGTGCCAGCAGTTTAGGGGCAGGAAACACTGAAGCTTTCTTT
TRBV4-1	once	TRBD2	TRBJ2-7	CASSQDRSGGRYEQYF	TGCGCCAGCAGCCAAGATCGATCGGGGGGTCGCTACGAGCAGTACTTC
TRBV6-1	few	TRBD1	TRBJ2-7	CASSAGTVELYEQYF	TGTGCCAGCAGCGCCGGGACAGTCGAACTCTACGAGCAGTACTTC